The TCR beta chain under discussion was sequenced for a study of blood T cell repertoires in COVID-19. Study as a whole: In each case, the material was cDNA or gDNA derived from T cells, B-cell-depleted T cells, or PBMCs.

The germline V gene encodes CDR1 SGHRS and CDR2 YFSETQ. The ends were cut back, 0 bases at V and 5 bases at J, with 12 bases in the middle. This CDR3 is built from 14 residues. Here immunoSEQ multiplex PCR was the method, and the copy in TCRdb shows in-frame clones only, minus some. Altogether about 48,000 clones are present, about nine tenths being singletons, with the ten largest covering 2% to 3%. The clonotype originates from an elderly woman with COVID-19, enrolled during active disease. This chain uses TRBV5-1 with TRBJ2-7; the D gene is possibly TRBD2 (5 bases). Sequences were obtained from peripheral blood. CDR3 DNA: TGCGCCAGCAGCTTGGCCGCGTCTAGCAACGAGCAGTACTTC. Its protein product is CASSLAASSNEQYF.